This T cell receptor beta chain stems from a study of T cells in Graves' hyperthyroidism and ophthalmopathy. Study-wide points: Researchers report that a 13 V-J model separated ophthalmopathy from stable hyperthyroidism.

This CDR3 is built from 20 residues. The germline V gene has CDR1 LNHDA and CDR2 SQIVND (reference sequence). The J segment lost 0 bases and the V segment lost 4 bases, leaving 17 bases of the junction unmatched. Notes on this clonotype: The antigen is unknown.

It was RNA transcripts that yielded the amplified TCR beta CDR3 regions. HTBI primers were employed in a first-round RT-PCR of the TCR CDR3. Each CDR3 protein gets one entry after TCRdb re-called the multiplex PCR reads with MiXCR. This table holds a few hundred thousand distinct CDR3 sequences, 15% to 18% found once. Sequencing input: blood. This clonotype originated in a woman aged 30 to 39 with Graves' hyperthyroidism. V usage is TRBV19 and J usage is TRBJ2-3; 9 bases fit TRBD2. In DNA form, the CDR3 reads TGTGCCAGTAGTAACCCCAGCGCGGGAGGGTCGGGACGTAGCACAGATACGCAGTATTTT. This sequence encodes CASSNPSAGGSGRSTDTQYF.